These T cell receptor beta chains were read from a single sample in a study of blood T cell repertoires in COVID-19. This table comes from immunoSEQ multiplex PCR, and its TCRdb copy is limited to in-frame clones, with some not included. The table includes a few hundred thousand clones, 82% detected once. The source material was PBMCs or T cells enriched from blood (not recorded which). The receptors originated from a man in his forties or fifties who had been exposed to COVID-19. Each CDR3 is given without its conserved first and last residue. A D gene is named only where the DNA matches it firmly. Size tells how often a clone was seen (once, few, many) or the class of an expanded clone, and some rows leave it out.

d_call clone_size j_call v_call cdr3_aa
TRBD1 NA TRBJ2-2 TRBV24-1 ATSESGQGAGGELF
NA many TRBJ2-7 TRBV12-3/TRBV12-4 ASSSTGAYEQY
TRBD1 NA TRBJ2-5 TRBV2 ASSDRGRRETQY
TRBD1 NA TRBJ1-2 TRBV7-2 ASSIRQGRGYT
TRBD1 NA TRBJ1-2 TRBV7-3 ASSLKGQGWGAGYT
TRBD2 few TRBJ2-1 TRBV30 AWGGGRAVGEQF
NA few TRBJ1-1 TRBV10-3 ATTKAVVAAGGTEAF
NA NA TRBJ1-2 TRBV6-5 ASSYDGQYGYT
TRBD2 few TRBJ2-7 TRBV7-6 ASSFREGRGDEQY
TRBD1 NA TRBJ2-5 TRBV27 ATGTGLGETQY
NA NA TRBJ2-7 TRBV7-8 ASSLRQVNYEQY
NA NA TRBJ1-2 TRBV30 AWKEKGGYT
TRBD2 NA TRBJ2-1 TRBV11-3 ASSETSGYNEQF
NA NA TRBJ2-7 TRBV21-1 ASNPQTSSGEQY
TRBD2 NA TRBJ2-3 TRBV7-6 ASSLGLRGTTDTQY
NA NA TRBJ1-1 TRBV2 ASRSGLNTEAF
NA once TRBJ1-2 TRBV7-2 ASSYGSGGYYGYT
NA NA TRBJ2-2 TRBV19 ASANPSGFTGELF
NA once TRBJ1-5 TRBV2 ASSERLFHQH
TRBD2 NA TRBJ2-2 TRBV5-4 ASSLGLAGNTGELF
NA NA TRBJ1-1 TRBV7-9 ASSAYKPGDAEAF